This passage covers 8 T cell receptor beta chains from one sample sequenced in a study of T cell changes during pregnancy in multiple sclerosis. Method: immunoSEQ multiplex PCR; TCRdb's copy keeps in-frame clones and lacks some. The sample has fewer than 110,000 clones, more than 85% seen once; the top ten hold roughly 3%. The sequencing here drew on peripheral blood, taken in the second trimester of pregnancy. These receptors were taken from a female donor with multiple sclerosis, enrolled in a pregnancy study.

The chain couples TRBV6-5 to TRBJ2-7; D remains unclear. V lost 4 bases to trimming and J lost 0 bases, with 13 bases between them. Germline V lookup: CDR1 MNHEY, CDR2 SVGAGI. The CDR3 runs to 15 residues. The CDR3 sequence: CASSSSPWASYEQYF. CDR3 DNA: TGTGCCAGCAGTTCCTCCCCCTGGGCCTCCTACGAGCAGTACTTC.

This sequence joins TRBV6-1 and TRBJ2-1, with D possibly matching TRBD2 (6 bases). Trimming took 4 bases from V and 0 from J, leaving 16 bases between them. CDR3 length equals 17 residues. Germline assignment: CDR1 MNHNS and CDR2 SASEGT. The chain's CDR3 is CASSGPPISGSYNEQFF. The CDR3, as DNA: TGTGCCAGCAGTGGCCCTCCAATTAGCGGCTCCTACAATGAGCAGTTCTTC.

This clone showed up just once. V usage is TRBV7-6 and J usage is TRBJ2-3; the match to TRBD1 covers 8 bases. The CDR3 extends over 14 amino acids. V lost 0 bases, J lost 7 bases, and 3 bases stayed unmatched. Germline V gene lookup returns CDR1 SGHVS and CDR2 FNYEAQ. The CDR3: CASSLAQGAYTQYF. The CDR3 nucleotides are TGTGCCAGCAGCTTAGCGCAGGGGGCTTATACGCAGTATTTT.

The chain combines TRBV6-6 with TRBJ2-3, with 9 bases matching TRBD2. J lost 3 bases, V lost 6 bases, and 7 bases had no gene match. CDR1 and CDR2 (germline): MNHNY, SVGAGI (reference sequence). This CDR3 is built from 15 residues. The CDR3 sequence: CASRSGLATTDTQYF. The CDR3 nucleotides read TGTGCCAGCAGGTCCGGACTAGCGACAACAGATACGCAGTATTTT.

This clone has more than one count but fewer than ten. The chain couples TRBV27 to TRBJ1-3; D is ambiguous. This CDR3 contains 14 residues. The ends were cut back, 5 bases at V and 4 bases at J, with 12 bases in the middle. Germline CDR1 and CDR2: MNHEY and SMNVEV (reference sequence). CDR3 bases: TGTGCCAGCAGTCCCACTAACCCGGGAAACACCATATATTTT. This gives the protein CASSPTNPGNTIYF.

The chain is built from TRBV6-6 and TRBJ2-7; TRBD1 agrees at 7 bases. Germline V gives CDR1 MNHNY, CDR2 SVGAGI (reference sequence). There are 16 residues in the CDR3. The junction had 13 bases not matched to a gene; V was cut back by 5 bases and J by 3 bases. Here the CDR3 DNA reads TGTGCCAGCAGTATAACCTCCGGGACAGTCGGCTACGAGCAGTACTTC. It translates to CASSITSGTVGYEQYF.

J is TRBJ2-2 and V is TRBV27, with a tentative D call TRBD1 (7 bases). Trimming removed 8 bases at V and 6 bases at J, with 19 bases between. This CDR3 spans 15 amino acids. CDR1 and CDR2 from the germline V gene are MNHEY and SMNVEV (reference sequence). The DNA of the CDR3 is TGTGCCAGCCAGGGGGGACTTAAAGGCGCCGGGGAGCTGTTTTTT. Residues: CASQGGLKGAGELFF.

The J gene is TRBJ2-7, the V gene TRBV5-6, with 8 positions matching TRBD2. V trimming: 2 bases; J trimming: 4 bases; junction bases outside the gene matches: 5. In germline, CDR1 is SGHDT, CDR2 YYEEEE. The CDR3 has 14 residues. The CDR3 is CASSFRTSGYEQYF. In DNA, the CDR3 is TGTGCCAGCAGCTTTAGAACTAGCGGTTACGAGCAGTACTTC.